Below, 18 T cell receptor beta chains from the same sample are listed, as sequenced in a study of T-cell memory formation after mild COVID-19 (TCRdb year 2021). Preparation of the library involved 5' RACE. Sequencing took place on an Illumina NovaSeq 6000. The public reads were quality trimmed at Q25 with fastp and then assembled into clones with MiXCR by TCRdb, keeping productive beta chains. Identical CDR3 proteins give one entry, which carries the most common genes and DNA. The sample records just over 350,000 distinct CDR3 sequences, roughly 14% of which are singletons. The top ten clonotypes cover roughly 22% of the sample. Sequenced: PBMCs or a T cell subset sorted from them (not recorded which). The receptors originated from a man aged 18 to 30 who had mild COVID-19 (a few samples of this study predate the infection). The sample titles of this study are shuffled in the database, so cell type and time point are left out; the donor was told from shared clones.

This clonotype was counted a few times. V and J are TRBV11-2 and TRBJ2-3, with a weak D call TRBD1 (6 bases). The CDR3 extends over 18 amino acids. CDR1 SGHAT and CDR2 FQNNGV come from the germline V gene. Trimming removed 1 base from V and 1 base from J, with 18 bases in between. This chain's CDR3 is CASSLGVISGVGTDTQYF. DNA for the CDR3: TGTGCCAGCAGCTTAGGAGTTATTTCAGGGGTTGGCACAGATACGCAGTATTTT.

The V gene is TRBV4-1, the J gene TRBJ2-7, with D possibly being TRBD1 (5 bases). The V end was cut by 0 bases, the J end by 6 bases, with 15 bases between. The CDR3 consists of 15 residues. Germline-derived CDR1 and CDR2 are MGHRA and YSYEKL. In nucleotides, the CDR3 is TGCGCCAGCAGCCAAGATCTTGGGGCGGTCCTCGAGCAGTACTTC. Residues: CASSQDLGAVLEQYF.

This clonotype showed up just a few times. V gene TRBV11-3 combines with J gene TRBJ1-5, with 7 nucleotides matching TRBD1. The length of the CDR3 is 18 residues. V was pared by 4 bases and J by 9 bases, with 21 bases of the junction left unmatched. Germline CDR1 and CDR2: SGHNT and YENEEA. The CDR3 DNA reads as TGTGCCAGCAGCTCTACATGCCCCATCCGGGACAGTTTAGGGCCCCAGCATTTT. It specifies CASSSTCPIRDSLGPQHF.

This clonotype was seen more than once but under ten times. This sequence joins TRBV2 and TRBJ1-6, with TRBD1 matching 10 bases. V gave up 5 bases and J gave up 10 bases; unmatched junction bases: 8. The CDR3 loop spans 15 amino acids. In germline, CDR1 is SNHLY, CDR2 FYNNEI. Written as DNA, the CDR3 is TGTGCCAGCAGTATCTGGACAGGGGGGGAATCACCCCTCCACTTT. It translates to CASSIWTGGESPLHF.

This clonotype was seen only a few times. This chain connects TRBV20-1 to TRBJ1-1, with 8 bases that match TRBD1. With 3 bases clipped from V and 11 bases from J, the junction kept 11 bases outside the gene matches. CDR1 DFQATT and CDR2 SNEGSKA come from the germline V gene (reference sequence). CDR3 length: 13 residues. Written as DNA, the CDR3 is TGCAGTGCTAGGGAGACAGGGGTAATCGGGGCTTTCTTT. Protein: CSARETGVIGAFF.

This rearrangement joins TRBV20-1 to TRBJ2-7, with 10 bases identical to TRBD2. Germline V gives CDR1 DFQATT, CDR2 SNEGSKA (reference sequence). V trimming: 3 bases; J trimming: 6 bases; junction bases outside the gene matches: 8. The CDR3 contains 14 residues. CDR3 residues: CSASLSGGASEQYF. In DNA, the CDR3 is TGCAGTGCTAGTCTCAGCGGGGGGGCGTCCGAGCAGTACTTC.

This clonotype was counted a few times. J is TRBJ2-2 and V is TRBV29-1; 12 bases are shared with TRBD1. The CDR3 has 16 residues. J was trimmed by 8 bases and V by 1 base; bases with no gene match: 8. CDR1 and CDR2 from the germline V gene are SQVTM and ANQGSEA. As DNA, the CDR3 is TGCAGCGTTGAAGGCCTTAGGGACAGGGGGCGAGGGGAGCTGTTTTTT. Amino acid sequence: CSVEGLRDRGRGELFF.

This clonotype showed up just a few times. The chain employs TRBV6-5 and TRBJ1-4; D unresolved. The CDR3 totals 17 residues. Germline loops: CDR1 MNHEY, CDR2 SVGAGI. Trimming removed 5 bases from V and 5 bases from J, with 21 bases in between. The CDR3 loop reads CASSRTYYTDENEKLFF. CDR3 sequence (DNA): TGTGCCAGCAGTCGCACTTACTACACGGACGAAAATGAAAAACTGTTTTTT.

The chain combines TRBV7-3 with TRBJ2-2, with 9 bases aligning to TRBD1. Germline lookup yields CDR1 SGHTA and CDR2 FQGTGA. The CDR3 has 14 amino acids. J lost 1 base, V lost 6 bases, and 0 bases had no gene match. For the CDR3, the DNA is TGTGCCAGCAGGGGACAGGGGAACACCGGGGAGCTGTTTTTT. This translates into CASRGQGNTGELFF.

In its sample, this clonotype was seen a few times. This rearrangement joins TRBV20-1 to TRBJ1-3; D not certain. Trimming cost V 2 bases and J 0 bases, with 5 bases left between them. From germline, CDR1 is DFQATT and CDR2 SNEGSKA (reference sequence). The CDR3 length is 13 residues. The CDR3 nucleotides read TGCAGTGCTAGACGGAACTCTGGAAACACCATATATTTT. It translates to CSARRNSGNTIYF.

The chain carries TRBV4-3 and TRBJ2-5; D possibly corresponds to TRBD1 (6 bases). This CDR3 has 15 residues. V was clipped by 0 bases and J by 3 bases, with 11 bases between them. Germline CDR1 is LGHNA and CDR2 is YSLEER. The DNA for the CDR3 is TGCGCCAGCAGCCAAGATCGGTACAGGGAAGAGACCCAGTACTTC. Translating gives CASSQDRYREETQYF.

This clonotype was seen only a few times. The CDR3 protein is CSPWSGTDPVDYGYTF. CDR3 DNA: TGCAGCCCCTGGTCCGGGACAGACCCGGTGGACTATGGCTACACCTTC. This chain joins TRBV29-1 and TRBJ1-2, with 7 bases aligning to TRBD1. V shed 8 bases and J 3 bases; nucleotides not matched to a gene: 18. The CDR3 extends over 16 amino acids. Looked up from germline, CDR1 is SQVTM and CDR2 is ANQGSEA. The complete variable domain, with remaining parts taken from reference TRBV29-1 and TRBJ1-2, reads SAVISQKPSRDICQRGTSLTIQCQVDSQVTMMFWYRQQPGQSLTLIATANQGSEATYESGFVIDKFPISRPNLTFSTLTVSNMSPEDSSIYLCSPWSGTDPVDYGYTFGSGTRLTVV.

V usage is TRBV28 and J usage is TRBJ2-5, with 12 bases fitting TRBD2. The V and J ends lost 8 bases and 0 bases, in that order; junction bases with no gene match: 4. The germline V gene encodes CDR1 MDHEN and CDR2 SYDVKM. The CDR3 runs to 15 residues. CDR3 residues: CASGTSGGNQETQYF. CDR3 sequence (DNA): TGTGCCAGCGGAACTAGCGGGGGGAACCAAGAGACCCAGTACTTC.

This clonotype was seen a handful of times. V usage is TRBV20-1 and J usage is TRBJ2-3, with D possibly matching TRBD1 (6 bases). Germline CDR1 is DFQATT and CDR2 is SNEGSKA (reference sequence). The length of the CDR3 is 18 residues. V was cut by 0 bases and J by 8 bases, with 27 bases left in between. DNA of the CDR3: TGCAGTGCTAGAGAGGTCGGCCGCGTCGGACACAGCAGGGGTACGCAGTATTTT. It is translated as CSAREVGRVGHSRGTQYF.

This clonotype occurred a few times. This CDR3 is CASSRRGGAGPEAFF. The CDR3 coding sequence is TGTGCCAGCAGCCGTAGAGGGGGGGCAGGGCCTGAAGCTTTCTTT. This chain joins TRBV6-5 and TRBJ1-1; a possible D gene is TRBD1 (6 bases). Germline CDR1 and CDR2: MNHEY and SVGAGI. The CDR3 contains 15 residues. V was trimmed by 6 bases and J by 6 bases, leaving 20 bases between them.

This clonotype was observed many times. The CDR3 region is CASTRLNWETQYF. CDR3 sequence (DNA): TGTGCCAGCACTCGACTGAATTGGGAGACCCAGTACTTC. J is TRBJ2-5 and V is TRBV7-2, with D uncertain. This CDR3 contains 13 residues. Deletions cut 7 bases from V and 5 bases from J, with 14 bases between. Looked up from germline, CDR1 is SGHTA and CDR2 is FQGNSA.

This clonotype was counted between two and nine times. The chain recombines TRBV4-3 with TRBJ1-5; D is uncertain. This CDR3 is built from 14 residues. V was shortened by 0 bases and J by 3 bases, with 6 bases between the two germline ends. Germline CDR1 LGHNA, CDR2 YSLEER. CDR3 residues: CASSQDSLNQPQHF. CDR3 bases: TGCGCCAGCAGCCAAGATAGTCTCAATCAGCCCCAGCATTTT.

V and J are TRBV4-2 and TRBJ1-2; maybe TRBD1 (5 bases). V lost 5 bases and J 8 bases, leaving 18 bases between the germline ends. The CDR3 length is 14 residues. Per germline, CDR1 LGHNA and CDR2 YNFKEQ. CDR3 loop: CASSDLEGVWGYTF. The DNA for the CDR3 is TGTGCCAGCAGCGACCTGGAAGGGGTCTGGGGCTACACCTTC.